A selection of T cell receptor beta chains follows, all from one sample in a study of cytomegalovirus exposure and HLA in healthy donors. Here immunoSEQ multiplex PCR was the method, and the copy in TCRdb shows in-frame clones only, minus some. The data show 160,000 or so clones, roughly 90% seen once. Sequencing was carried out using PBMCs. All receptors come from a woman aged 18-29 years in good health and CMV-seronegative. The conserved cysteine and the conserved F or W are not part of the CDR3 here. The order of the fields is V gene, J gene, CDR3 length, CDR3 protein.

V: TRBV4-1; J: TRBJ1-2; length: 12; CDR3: ASIETLKGVGYT
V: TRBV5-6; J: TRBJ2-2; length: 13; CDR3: ASSLGDRDTGELF
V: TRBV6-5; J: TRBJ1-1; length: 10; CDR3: ASSRDRAIAF
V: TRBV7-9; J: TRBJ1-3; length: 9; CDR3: ASSFQNTIY
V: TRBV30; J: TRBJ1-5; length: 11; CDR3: AWSGQGNLPQH
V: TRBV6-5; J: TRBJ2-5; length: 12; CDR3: ASNTSGGSETQY
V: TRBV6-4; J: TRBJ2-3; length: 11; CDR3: ASSHGRTDTQY
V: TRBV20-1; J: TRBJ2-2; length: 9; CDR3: SVTNTGELF
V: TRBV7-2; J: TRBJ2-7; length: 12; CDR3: ASSPSAGGHEQY
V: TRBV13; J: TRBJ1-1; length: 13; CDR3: ASSSRGQMNTEAF
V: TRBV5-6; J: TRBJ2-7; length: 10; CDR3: ASRLLSLEEY
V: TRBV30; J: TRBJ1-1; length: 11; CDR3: AWSVNRDTEAF
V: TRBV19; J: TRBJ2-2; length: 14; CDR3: ASMDRLAANTGELF
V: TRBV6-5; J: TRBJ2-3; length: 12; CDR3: ASSDGSGTDTQY
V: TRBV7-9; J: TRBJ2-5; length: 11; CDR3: ASSLAGAETQY
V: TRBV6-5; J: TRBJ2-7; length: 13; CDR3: ASSNQGTGSYEQY
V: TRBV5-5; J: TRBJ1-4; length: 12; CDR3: ASSVGQGDEKLF
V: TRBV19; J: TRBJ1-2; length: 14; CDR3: ASSIDLETGADGYT
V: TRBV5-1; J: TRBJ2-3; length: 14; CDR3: ASSPGVVPSPDTQY
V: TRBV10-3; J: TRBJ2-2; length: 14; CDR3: AISGLADPNTGELF
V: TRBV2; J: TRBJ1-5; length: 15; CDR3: ASSVRQGPLSNQPQH
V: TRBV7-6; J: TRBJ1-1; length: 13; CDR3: ASSPWTGENTEAF
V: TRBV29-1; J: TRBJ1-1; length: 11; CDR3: SVKTGLNTEAF
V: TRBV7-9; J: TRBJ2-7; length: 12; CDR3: ASSRGTGTGEQY
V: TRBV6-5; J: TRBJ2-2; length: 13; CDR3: ASRGTSGMGGELF
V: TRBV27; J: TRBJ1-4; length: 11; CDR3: ASSPGGREKLF
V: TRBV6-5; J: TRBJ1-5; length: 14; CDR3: ASSYSDPTGGQPQH
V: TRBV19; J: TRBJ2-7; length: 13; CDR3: ASSTRLAGDYEQY
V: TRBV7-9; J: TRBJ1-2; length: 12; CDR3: ASSTDRGLRSYT
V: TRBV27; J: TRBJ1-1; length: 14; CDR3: ASSQIGGVMNTEAF
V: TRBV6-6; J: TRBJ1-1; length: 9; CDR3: AGSYAGEAF
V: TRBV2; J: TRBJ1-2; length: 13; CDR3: ASSELGQGMDGYT
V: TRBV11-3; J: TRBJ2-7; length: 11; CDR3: ASSSRSSYEQY
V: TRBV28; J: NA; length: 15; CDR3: ASSYLDLGSGSYEQY
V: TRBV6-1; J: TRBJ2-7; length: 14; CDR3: ASSDGRASGSYEQY
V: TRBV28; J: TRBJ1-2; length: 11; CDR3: ASTQPPSYGYT
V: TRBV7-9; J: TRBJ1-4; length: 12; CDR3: ASSPGQEYEKLF
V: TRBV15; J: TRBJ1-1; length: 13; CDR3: ATSNPISMNTEAF
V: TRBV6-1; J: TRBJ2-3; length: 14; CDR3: ASSVGGLAGMDTQY
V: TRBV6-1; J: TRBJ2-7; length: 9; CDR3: ASSEGHEQY
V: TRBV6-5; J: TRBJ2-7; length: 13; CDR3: ASSYWQGSSYEQY
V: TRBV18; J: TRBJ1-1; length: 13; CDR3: ASSPPGTGNTEAF
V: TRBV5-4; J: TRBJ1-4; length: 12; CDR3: ASSVQGYTEKLF
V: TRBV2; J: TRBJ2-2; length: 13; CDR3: ASNPRTANTGELF
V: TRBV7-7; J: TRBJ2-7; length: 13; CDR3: ASSLELGQSYEQY
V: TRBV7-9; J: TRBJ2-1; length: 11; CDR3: ASSSGERNEQF
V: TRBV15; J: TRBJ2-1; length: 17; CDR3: ATSRVGLAGAGRHNEQF
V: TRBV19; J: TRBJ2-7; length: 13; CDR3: ASSIGGGKTYEQY
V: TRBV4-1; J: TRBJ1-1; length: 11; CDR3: ASNLPGNTEAF
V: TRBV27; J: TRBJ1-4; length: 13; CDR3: ASSSTGRTNEKLF
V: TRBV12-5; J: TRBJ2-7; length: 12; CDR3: ASGPDSYPYEQY
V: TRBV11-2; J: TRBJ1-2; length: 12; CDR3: ASSGTGVNYGYT
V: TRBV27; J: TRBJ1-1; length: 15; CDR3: ASSHSPGQGTYTEAF
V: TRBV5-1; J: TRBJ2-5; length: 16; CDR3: ASSLGPTSGSIGETQY
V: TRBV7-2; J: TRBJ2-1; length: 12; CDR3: ASSFGGGEGEQF